This TCR beta chain was recorded in a study of blood T cell repertoires in COVID-19. About the research overall: The United States, Italy and Spain were the sources of the acute and convalescent COVID-19 samples. The analysed material was cDNA or gDNA that came from T cells, B-cell-depleted T cells, or PBMCs.

This clone has just a few counts. Authors' data handling: Reference gene primer amplification gave nucleated cell count estimates. Sequencing was performed with immunoSEQ multiplex PCR; in TCRdb, only in-frame clones are kept and a portion is missing. D and trimming come from the DNA, and the V and J calls and clone size come from that table. The data hold approximately 110,000 clones, with around 86% observed a single time. The TCR sequence derives from a human donor in a cohort sampled during active COVID-19. Material: peripheral blood.

CDR3 residues: CASSLGYYTEAFF. CDR3 bases: TGTGCCAGCAGCTTAGGTTATTACACTGAAGCTTTCTTT. This chain links TRBV7-8 with TRBJ1-1; D unclear. Trimming stripped 1 base from V and 3 bases from J, with 6 bases between. This CDR3 spans 13 amino acids. The germline V gene encodes CDR1 SGHVS and CDR2 FQNEAQ.